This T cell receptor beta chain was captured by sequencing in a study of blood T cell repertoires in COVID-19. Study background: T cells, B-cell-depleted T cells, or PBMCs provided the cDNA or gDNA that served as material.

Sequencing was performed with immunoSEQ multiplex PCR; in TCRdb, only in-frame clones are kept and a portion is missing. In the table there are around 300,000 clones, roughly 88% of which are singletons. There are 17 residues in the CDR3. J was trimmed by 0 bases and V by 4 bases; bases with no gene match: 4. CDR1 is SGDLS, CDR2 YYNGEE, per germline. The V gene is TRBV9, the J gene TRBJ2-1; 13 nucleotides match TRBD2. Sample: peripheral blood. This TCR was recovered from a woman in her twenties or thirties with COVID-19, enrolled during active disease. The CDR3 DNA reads TGTGCCAGCAGCTTTCGACTAGCGGGGGGCTCCTACAATGAGCAGTTCTTC. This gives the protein CASSFRLAGGSYNEQFF.